This T cell receptor beta chain came from a study of blood T cell repertoires in COVID-19. On the study more broadly: Both acute and convalescent COVID-19 samples were obtained from the United States, Italy and Spain. Sources were T cells, B-cell-depleted T cells, or PBMCs; the material itself was cDNA or gDNA.

By its share, this clone is medium-sized. The CDR3 is made up of 15 amino acids. With 6 bases clipped from V and 7 bases from J, the junction kept 8 bases outside the gene matches. CDR1 MDHEN and CDR2 SYDVKM come from the germline V gene. Original methodology: Reference gene primer amplification gave nucleated cell count estimates. Sequencing used immunoSEQ multiplex PCR; TCRdb keeps in-frame clones, though not all of them. V, J and clone size were drawn from that table, and D and trimming were deduced from the DNA. The profile shows roughly 200,000 clones, almost 90% of them singletons. The V gene is TRBV28, the J gene TRBJ2-2; the match to TRBD1 covers 10 bases. Sequenced input: peripheral blood. The source of this sequence is a young man with active or convalescent COVID-19. The CDR3 is CASRDGQGEVGELFF. The CDR3, as DNA: TGTGCCAGCAGGGACGGACAGGGGGAAGTCGGGGAGCTGTTTTTT.